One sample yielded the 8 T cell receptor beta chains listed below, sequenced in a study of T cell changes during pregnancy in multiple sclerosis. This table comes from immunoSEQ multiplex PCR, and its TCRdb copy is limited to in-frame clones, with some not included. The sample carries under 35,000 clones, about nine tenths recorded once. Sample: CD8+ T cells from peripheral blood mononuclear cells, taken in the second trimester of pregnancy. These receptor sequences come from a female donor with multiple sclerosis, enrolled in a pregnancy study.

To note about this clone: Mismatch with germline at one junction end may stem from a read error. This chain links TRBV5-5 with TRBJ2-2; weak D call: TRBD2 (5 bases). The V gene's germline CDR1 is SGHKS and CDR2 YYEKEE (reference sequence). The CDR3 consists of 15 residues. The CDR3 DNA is TGCGCCAGCAGCCAATATGAGGGAAGCACCGGGGAGCTGTTTTTT. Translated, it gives CASSQYEGSTGELFF.

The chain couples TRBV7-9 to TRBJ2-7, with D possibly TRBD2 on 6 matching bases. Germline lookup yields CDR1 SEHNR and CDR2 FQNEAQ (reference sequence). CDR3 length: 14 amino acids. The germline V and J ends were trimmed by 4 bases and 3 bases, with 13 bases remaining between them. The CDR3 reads CASSSGLTIYEQYF. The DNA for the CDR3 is TGTGCCAGCAGCTCGGGACTTACCATCTACGAGCAGTACTTC. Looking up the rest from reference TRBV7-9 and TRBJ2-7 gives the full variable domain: DTGVSQNPRHKITKRGQNVTFRCDPISEHNRLYWYRQTLGQGPEFLTYFQNEAQLEKSRLLSDRFSAERPKGSFSTLEIQRTEQGDSAMYLCASSSGLTIYEQYFGPGTRLTVT.

The CDR3 loop is CASSLRDRVPNEQFF. Written as DNA, the CDR3 is TGTGCCAGCAGCCTCCGGGACAGGGTTCCCAATGAGCAGTTCTTC. The J gene is TRBJ2-1, the V gene TRBV21-1; whether TRBD1, the table's D call, matches the DNA was not checked. TRBV21-1 has pseudogene status. This CDR3 spans 15 amino acids.

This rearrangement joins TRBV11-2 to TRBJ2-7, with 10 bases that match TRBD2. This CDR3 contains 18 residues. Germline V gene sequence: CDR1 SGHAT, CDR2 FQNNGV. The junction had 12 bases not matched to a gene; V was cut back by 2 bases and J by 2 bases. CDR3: CASSLRPASGGAPYEQYF. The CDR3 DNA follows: TGTGCCAGCAGCTTAAGGCCCGCTAGCGGGGGTGCCCCCTACGAGCAGTACTTC. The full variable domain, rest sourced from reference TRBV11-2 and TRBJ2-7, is EAGVAQSPRYKIIEKRQSVAFWCNPISGHATLYWYQQILGQGPKLLIQFQNNGVVDDSQLPKDRFSAERLKGVDSTLKIQPAKLEDSAVYLCASSLRPASGGAPYEQYFGPGTRLTVT.

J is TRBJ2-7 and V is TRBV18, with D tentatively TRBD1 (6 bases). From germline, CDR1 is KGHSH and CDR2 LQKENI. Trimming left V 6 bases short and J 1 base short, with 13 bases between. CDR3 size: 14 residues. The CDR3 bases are TGTGCCAGCTCGCCTGACACAGGGTCCTACGAGCAGTACTTC. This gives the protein CASSPDTGSYEQYF.

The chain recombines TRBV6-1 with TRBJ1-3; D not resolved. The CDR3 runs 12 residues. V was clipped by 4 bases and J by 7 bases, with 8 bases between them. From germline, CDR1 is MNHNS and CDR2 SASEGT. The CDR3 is CASSGLRNTIYF. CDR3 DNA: TGTGCCAGCAGTGGGCTGAGGAACACCATATATTTT.

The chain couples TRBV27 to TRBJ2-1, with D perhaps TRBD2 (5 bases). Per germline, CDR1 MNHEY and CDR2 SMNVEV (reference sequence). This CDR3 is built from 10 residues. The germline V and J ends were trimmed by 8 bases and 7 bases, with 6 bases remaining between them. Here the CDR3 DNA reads TGTGCCAGCCGAGGGAATGAGCAGTTCTTC. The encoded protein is CASRGNEQFF.

The CDR3 nucleotides read TGTGCCAGCAGCTTAGCGCAGGACAGGGGATTCTATGGCTACACCTTC. Translation: CASSLAQDRGFYGYTF. The rearrangement joins TRBV7-9 to TRBJ1-2, with TRBD1 matching over 9 bases. This CDR3 has 16 residues. Germline-derived CDR1 and CDR2 are SEHNR and FQNEAQ (reference sequence). Losses at the gene ends were 0 bases for V and 4 bases for J; bases not matched to a gene: 6.